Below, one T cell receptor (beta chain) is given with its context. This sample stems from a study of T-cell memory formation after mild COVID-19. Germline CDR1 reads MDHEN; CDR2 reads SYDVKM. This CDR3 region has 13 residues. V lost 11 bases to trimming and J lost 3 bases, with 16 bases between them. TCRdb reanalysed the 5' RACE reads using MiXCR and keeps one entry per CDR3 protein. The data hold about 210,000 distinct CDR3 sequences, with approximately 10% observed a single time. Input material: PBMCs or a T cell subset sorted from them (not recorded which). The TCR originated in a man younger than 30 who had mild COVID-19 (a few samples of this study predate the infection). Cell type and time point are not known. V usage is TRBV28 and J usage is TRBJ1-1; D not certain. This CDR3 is CASYLPADTEAFF. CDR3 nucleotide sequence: TGTGCCTCCTATTTACCGGCTGACACTGAAGCTTTCTTT.